The 10 T cell receptor beta chains given below trace back to one sample, sequenced in a study of beta chain features in type 1 diabetes listed by TCRdb under 2018. The method behind the library was the immunoSEQ multiplex PCR assay. The High Capacity cDNA Reverse Transcription Kit was used to reverse transcribe all of the isolated RNA, meaning that expressed TCRB transcripts were what got sequenced. TCRdb took this table from immuneACCESS and kept in-frame rearrangements with V and J called. Such tables lack part of the clones; where checked against another copy, unresolved V genes explain under half of the gap, and the rest is unexplained. In all, the sample holds about 30,000 clones, and 56% of those were seen once. The ten largest clones represent 1.5% of the sample. Their antigen targets remain unknown. General conclusions and limits of the study: In all four CD4+ subsets, TCRB CDR3 length was moderately but significantly shorter in type 1 diabetes patients.

Material for sequencing was Tregs from blood. Taken with the paper, the label for cell subset or site translates to: regulatory CD4+ T cells. The source of these receptors is a young woman with type 1 diabetes.

Here the CDR3 DNA reads TGTGCCAGCAGTTGGCAGGGATCGAGGGGCTACACCTTC. Residues: CASSWQGSRGYTF. This chain joins TRBV6-1 and TRBJ1-2, with D possibly TRBD1 on 5 matching bases. The CDR3 extends over 13 amino acids. In germline, CDR1 is MNHNS, CDR2 SASEGT. The V end was cut by 5 bases, the J end by 8 bases, with 15 bases between.

This clone was recorded only once. V and J are TRBV30 and TRBJ1-3, with unresolved D. The CDR3 contains 15 residues. The germline CDR1 and CDR2 sequences are GTSNPN and SVGIG (reference sequence). The V end was cut by 1 base, the J end by 0 bases, with 10 bases between. CDR3 sequence (DNA): TGTGCCTGGAGTGCGCGGTTGGCCTCTGGAAACACCATATATTTT. It specifies CAWSARLASGNTIYF.

The V call is TRBV19, the J call TRBJ1-1; 7 bases fit TRBD1. CDR3 length: 13 residues. Germline CDR1 LNHDA, CDR2 SQIVND (reference sequence). Unmatched junction bases numbered 2, after V lost 3 bases and J lost 4 bases. The CDR3 reads CASSMHRGTEAFF. DNA of the CDR3: TGTGCCAGTAGTATGCACAGGGGCACTGAAGCTTTCTTT.

The chain uses TRBV7-8 and TRBJ2-7; 8 bases line up with TRBD1. Germline assignment: CDR1 SGHVS and CDR2 FQNEAQ. V gave up 3 bases and J gave up 6 bases; unmatched junction bases: 10. The CDR3 covers 15 residues. The CDR3 nucleotides read TGTGCCAGCAGCTTCGCCGCCGGGACAGGAGGCGAGCAGTACTTC. Encoded protein: CASSFAAGTGGEQYF.

V gene TRBV7-6 combines with J gene TRBJ1-1, with D tentatively TRBD1 (5 bases). V gave up 0 bases and J gave up 4 bases, with 9 bases separating them. Germline V gene lookup returns CDR1 SGHVS and CDR2 FNYEAQ. The CDR3 spans 14 residues. The CDR3 DNA reads TGTGCCAGCAGCTTAGCAGGGGAGGGCACTGAAGCTTTCTTT. Its protein product is CASSLAGEGTEAFF.

This clone has only a few counts. The rearrangement joins TRBV7-2 to TRBJ1-2, with 7 bases lining up with TRBD1. The germline gives CDR1 SGHTA, CDR2 FQGNSA. Trimming at V came to 0 bases and at J to 3 bases, leaving 7 bases not matched to a gene. The CDR3 covers 16 residues. The CDR3 reads CASSLATGQAYYGYTF. The CDR3 DNA reads as TGTGCCAGCAGCTTAGCTACTGGACAGGCCTACTATGGCTACACCTTC.

The V call is TRBV6-1, the J call TRBJ1-1; D gene uncertain. The CDR3 covers 14 residues. Trimming removed 7 bases at V and 9 bases at J, with 21 bases between. Germline values: CDR1 MNHNS, CDR2 SASEGT. Here the CDR3 DNA reads TGTGCCAGCACCCCCGACGCGGGGAGGAGCAAAGCTTTCTTT. Amino acids: CASTPDAGRSKAFF.

The rearrangement joins TRBV11-3 to TRBJ2-3, with 7 positions matching TRBD2. Germline V gene lookup returns CDR1 SGHNT and CDR2 YENEEA. The CDR3 has 14 residues. J was trimmed by 6 bases and V by 5 bases; bases with no gene match: 8. The CDR3 loop reads CASSLGTTRDTQYF. The CDR3 DNA sequence: TGTGCCAGCAGCCTGGGGACTACTCGGGATACGCAGTATTTT.

This chain uses TRBV29-1 with TRBJ1-1; 9 bases map to TRBD1. The CDR3 extends over 13 amino acids. V shed 4 bases and J 6 bases; nucleotides not matched to a gene: 6. Germline assignment: CDR1 SQVTM and CDR2 ANQGSEA. CDR3 region: CSVGNRGLAEAFF. In nucleotides, the CDR3 is TGCAGCGTTGGAAACAGGGGGCTGGCTGAAGCTTTCTTT.

The chain employs TRBV27 and TRBJ2-1, with TRBD1 as a possible D gene (5 bases). The CDR3 contains 14 residues. Per the germline V gene, CDR1 is MNHEY and CDR2 is SMNVEV (reference sequence). Trimming left V 6 bases short and J 11 bases short, with 20 bases between. The CDR3 coding sequence is TGTGCCAGCAGCCCGAACAGAAGGGGTGAGAAGCAGTTCTTC. Translated: CASSPNRRGEKQFF.